Listed here is a single TCR beta chain. In the study's own analysis: Estimation of nucleated cell counts relied on the amplification of reference gene primers. Profiled with immunoSEQ multiplex PCR; TCRdb holds only in-frame clones, not every one. V and J calls and clone size are copied from that table; D and trimming were computed from the DNA. The table has hundreds of thousands of clones, about 87% seen once. These data are taken from a study of blood T cell repertoires in COVID-19. CDR1 and CDR2 from the germline V gene are SQVTM and ANQGSEA. The CDR3 is 11 residues long. Trimming took 8 bases from V and 7 from J; bases not matched to a gene: 4.

This chain joins TRBV29-1 and TRBJ2-1; 8 bases match TRBD2. The TCR sequence derives from a woman aged 50 to 65 who had recovered from COVID-19. Sample: PBMCs or T cells enriched from blood (not recorded which). The CDR3 region has the DNA TGCAGCCCCCGGGGGGGGAATGAGCAGTTCTTC. Its protein product is CSPRGGNEQFF.